What follows are 2 T cell receptor beta chains derived from one specimen sequenced in a study of CXCR3-negative and CXCR3-positive naive CD8 T cells. Study conclusions and caveats: Hydrophobicity of TRB CDR3s was greater in CXCR3-positive naive cells than in CXCR3-negative naive cells.

No antigen is known for these receptors. UMI labels and 5' RACE were used to prepare the TRB cDNA libraries. TCRdb reprocessed the 5' RACE reads and reports one entry per CDR3 protein, with no DNA. Its listing shows some 99,000 distinct CDR3 sequences. Material: naive CXCR3+ CD8+ T cells from blood. The subset here: CD45RO-CCR7+CD27+CD95- naive CD8+ T cells expressing CXCR3 (TNR3+). The receptor source for this set is a human donor in good health. Some clones in this sample may be carry-over from other donors' samples.

The V call is TRBV7-6, the J call TRBJ2-5; TCRdb indicates TRBD1, and absent DNA this call remains unverified. Germline V gene lookup returns CDR1 SGHVS and CDR2 FNYEAQ. This CDR3 spans 15 amino acids. The CDR3: CASSWDHTLQETQYF.

This chain connects TRBV11-1 to TRBJ2-7. Per germline, CDR1 SGHAT and CDR2 FQDESV (reference sequence). There are 14 residues in the CDR3. The CDR3 sequence is CASSLAPLVYEQYF.